These 15 T cell receptor beta chains came from one sample sequenced in a study of early T cells in non-severe SARS-CoV-2 infection. A single record per CDR3 protein comes from TCRdb applying MiXCR to the 5' RACE reads. This table has 50,000 to 70,000 distinct CDR3 sequences, under 15% appearing once. Source material: whole blood. The receptors were gathered from an adult who was a healthcare worker with PCR-confirmed SARS-CoV-2 infection or an uninfected control (not recorded which).

This clonotype came up many times. The V call is TRBV6-1, the J call TRBJ2-1; tentative D call: TRBD2 (5 bases). V lost 8 bases, J lost 1 base, and 12 bases lay in between. This CDR3 is 14 amino acids long. Germline CDR1 MNHNS, CDR2 SASEGT. The DNA of the CDR3 is TGTGCCAGCGGTGGAGAGGGTTCCTACAATGAGCAGTTCTTC. This encodes CASGGEGSYNEQFF.

This clonotype has a handful of counts. The chain joins TRBV12-5 to TRBJ2-3; D possibly corresponds to TRBD1 (6 bases). The CDR3 loop spans 14 amino acids. Trimming cost V 6 bases and J 2 bases, with 12 bases left between them. Germline V gene sequence: CDR1 LGHNT, CDR2 FRNRAP. The CDR3 spells CASGPTGNTDTQYF. In DNA, the CDR3 is TGTGCTAGTGGACCTACAGGGAACACAGATACGCAGTATTTT.

The V call is TRBV11-2, the J call TRBJ2-2; D is undetermined. Germline V lookup: CDR1 SGHAT, CDR2 FQNNGV. Deletions cut 1 base from V and 4 bases from J, with 10 bases between. The CDR3 covers 15 residues. CDR3 DNA: TGTGCCAGCAGCTTAGGCTCTCGGAGCACCGGGGAGCTGTTTTTT. This sequence encodes CASSLGSRSTGELFF. Based on the CDR3 plus reference TRBV11-2 and TRBJ2-2, the full variable domain is EAGVAQSPRYKIIEKRQSVAFWCNPISGHATLYWYQQILGQGPKLLIQFQNNGVVDDSQLPKDRFSAERLKGVDSTLKIQPAKLEDSAVYLCASSLGSRSTGELFFGEGSRLTVL.

This clonotype was counted at least ten times. V is TRBV20-1 and J is TRBJ1-6, with TRBD1 as a possible D gene (6 bases). Germline CDR1 and CDR2: DFQATT and SNEGSKA (reference sequence). CDR3 length equals 13 residues. V was pared by 5 bases and J by 8 bases, with 13 bases between. The DNA for the CDR3 is TGCAGTGCTCTCGGCAGGGGTGATTCACCCCTCCACTTT. It yields the protein CSALGRGDSPLHF.

There are many counts of this clonotype. The chain recombines TRBV30 with TRBJ2-3; no firm D call. This CDR3 is built from 14 residues. The V gene lost 4 bases and the J gene lost 0 bases, with 11 bases spanning the gap. Looked up from germline, CDR1 is GTSNPN and CDR2 is SVGIG (reference sequence). This CDR3 reads CAWTPGSSTDTQYF. The CDR3 DNA reads TGTGCCTGGACCCCTGGATCTAGCACAGATACGCAGTATTTT. The whole variable domain, filled in from reference TRBV30 and TRBJ2-3, reads SQTIHQWPATLVQPVGSPLSLECTVEGTSNPNLYWYRQAAGRGLQLLFYSVGIGQISSEVPQNLSASRPQDRQFILSSKKLLLSDSGFYLCAWTPGSSTDTQYFGPGTRLTVL.

This clonotype was seen only a few times. The chain combines TRBV28 with TRBJ1-2, with D tentatively TRBD1 (5 bases). The germline V and J ends were trimmed by 1 base and 2 bases, with 11 bases remaining between them. CDR1 MDHEN and CDR2 SYDVKM come from the germline V gene. The CDR3 is 15 amino acids. The CDR3 is CASSLSTAGNYGYTF. The CDR3 DNA sequence: TGTGCCAGCAGTTTATCGACAGCGGGGAACTATGGCTACACCTTC.

This clonotype was observed many times. V gene TRBV12-3 or TRBV12-4 combines with J gene TRBJ1-2; D is unresolved. Deletions cut 6 bases from V and 6 bases from J, with 17 bases between. The CDR3 sequence is 14 residues long. The CDR3 nucleotides are TGTGCCAGCAGCCCGACCGGACTGGTCCATGGCTACACCTTC. This translates into CASSPTGLVHGYTF.

V gene TRBV6-2 or TRBV6-3 combines with J gene TRBJ1-1; D gene unclear. The V end was cut by 5 bases, the J end by 1 base, with 14 bases between. Looked up from germline, CDR1 is MNHEY and CDR2 is SVGEGT. The CDR3 contains 15 residues. The CDR3 DNA is TGTGCCAGCAGTCACGCCGTAAGACAGAACACTGAAGCTTTCTTT. It codes for CASSHAVRQNTEAFF.

The V and J genes are TRBV12-3 or TRBV12-4 and TRBJ2-7; D is perhaps TRBD1 or TRBD2 (5 bases each). Trimming took off 7 bases at V and 6 bases at J, with 19 bases between the two ends. The CDR3 is 14 residues long. The CDR3 is CASTATRVRGEQYF. The DNA of the CDR3 is TGTGCCAGCACCGCAACCAGGGTACGGGGCGAGCAGTACTTC.

This clonotype was seen a handful of times. The chain carries TRBV11-2 and TRBJ1-4, with 8 positions matching TRBD1. From germline, CDR1 is SGHAT and CDR2 FQNNGV. The ends lost 0 bases at V and 7 bases at J; junction bases unmatched: 7. This CDR3 is built from 16 residues. CDR3 sequence: CASSLDPGGFGEKLFF. In nucleotides, the CDR3 is TGTGCCAGCAGCTTAGATCCAGGGGGCTTTGGTGAAAAACTGTTTTTT. Using reference TRBV11-2 and TRBJ1-4 for the parts outside the CDR3, the full variable domain is EAGVAQSPRYKIIEKRQSVAFWCNPISGHATLYWYQQILGQGPKLLIQFQNNGVVDDSQLPKDRFSAERLKGVDSTLKIQPAKLEDSAVYLCASSLDPGGFGEKLFFGSGTQLSVL.

V usage is TRBV20-1 and J usage is TRBJ2-1; D may be TRBD1 or TRBD2 (5 bases each). The V end lost 3 bases, the J end lost 9 bases, and 18 bases lay between the germline ends. CDR1 and CDR2 from the germline V gene are DFQATT and SNEGSKA (reference sequence). The CDR3 extends over 14 amino acids. The CDR3 sequence: CSASSGPDLGEQFF. As DNA, the CDR3 is TGCAGTGCTAGTTCGGGGCCAGACCTCGGTGAGCAGTTCTTC.

A few counts support this clonotype. The rearrangement uses TRBV11-2 and TRBJ1-2; 7 nucleotides agree with TRBD1. Germline CDR1 and CDR2: SGHAT and FQNNGV. J was trimmed by 0 bases and V by 5 bases; bases with no gene match: 9. This CDR3 is built from 16 residues. The CDR3 reads CASSPRGTAANYGYTF. The DNA of the CDR3 is TGTGCCAGCAGCCCCAGGGGGACAGCCGCTAACTATGGCTACACCTTC.

In this sample, this clonotype turned up many times. The V call is TRBV29-1, the J call TRBJ2-2; D unclear. Germline V gene sequence: CDR1 SQVTM, CDR2 ANQGSEA. Trimming stripped 7 bases from V and 6 bases from J, with 18 bases between. This CDR3 spans 14 amino acids. The DNA for the CDR3 is TGCAGCGCCCCGTATCCCGGCAAGTCCGGGGAGCTGTTTTTT. Amino acid sequence: CSAPYPGKSGELFF.

The table lists this clonotype with many counts. V gene TRBV12-3 or TRBV12-4 combines with J gene TRBJ2-1; 7 positions match TRBD1. The CDR3 consists of 17 residues. Trimming removed 8 bases from V and 4 bases from J; junction bases left unmatched: 17. CDR3 sequence reads: CASPPSPPGQRYNEQFF. In nucleotides, the CDR3 is TGTGCCAGCCCCCCCTCCCCCCCGGGACAGCGATACAATGAGCAGTTCTTC.

The rearrangement uses TRBV7-6 and TRBJ2-7, with 13 bases lining up with TRBD2. Germline V gene data show CDR1 as SGHVS and CDR2 as FNYEAQ. This CDR3 contains 16 residues. The V gene end was trimmed by 5 bases and the J gene end by 0 bases; junction bases not matched to a gene: 4. This CDR3 is CASSVGLAGYSYEQYF. Here the CDR3 DNA reads TGTGCCAGCAGCGTGGGACTAGCGGGGTACTCCTACGAGCAGTACTTC.